This record looks at one T cell receptor beta chain sequence and its context. Its antigen is not identified. The source of the sample is a study of neoadjuvant anti-PD-1 for oral cavity cancer. Time point noted: after neoadjuvant nivolumab, at surgical resection. Patients had HPV-negative, locally advanced oral cavity squamous cell carcinoma. Blood libraries mostly used around 500 ng genomic DNA, six replicates each. This table comes from immunoSEQ multiplex PCR, and its TCRdb copy is limited to in-frame clones, with some not included. The table has 55,000 to 75,000 clones, 86% seen once. Whole-study results and caveats: Higher pretreatment blood Treg/Th17 ratios correlated with higher pretreatment blood and lower post-treatment tumor TCRbeta clonality.

V lost 0 bases to trimming and J lost 6 bases; unmatched junction nucleotides: 1. The CDR3 is 15 amino acids. Germline CDR1 SGDLS, CDR2 YYNGEE. The sequence derives from a person aged 40 to 85 with oral cavity squamous cell carcinoma. V is TRBV9 and J is TRBJ2-1; 12 bases match TRBD2. The starting material was PBMCs, obtained after nivolumab (anti-PD-1) treatment. The CDR3 reads CASSVGTSGVNEQFF. The CDR3 DNA reads as TGTGCCAGCAGCGTAGGGACTAGCGGGGTCAATGAGCAGTTCTTC.